Shown below are 26 T cell receptor beta chains from a single sample sequenced in a study of cytomegalovirus exposure and HLA in healthy donors (dated 2017 in TCRdb). The receptor library was made with the immunoSEQ multiplex PCR assay. For the multiplex PCR, a mixture combining 60 forward primers for TCR Vbeta segments and 13 reverse primers for TCR Jbeta segments was used. The source is immuneACCESS, and TCRdb retained only in-frame sequences with V and J called. Part of the clones is not carried over; for the studies checked, unresolved V genes explain less than half of this, and the remainder is unexplained. For this sample there are 55,000 or so clones; around 70% appear just once. Clones ranked in the top ten supply approximately 2.7% of the sample. Input material: PBMCs. The source is a young man in good health and CMV-seronegative.

V and J are TRBV28 and TRBJ2-5; 7 positions agree with TRBD2. V was clipped by 3 bases and J by 1 base; unmatched bases: 11. CDR3 length equals 17 residues. Germline-derived CDR1 and CDR2 are MDHEN and SYDVKM. The CDR3 loop reads CASSFPRGSGPQETQYF. As DNA, the CDR3 is TGTGCCAGCAGTTTCCCTCGGGGTAGCGGGCCCCAAGAGACCCAGTACTTC.

V gene TRBV2 combines with J gene TRBJ2-7, with D unresolved. CDR1 and CDR2 (germline): SNHLY, FYNNEI. This CDR3 comprises 13 residues. V was trimmed by 1 base and J by 5 bases, leaving 9 bases between them. The DNA for the CDR3 is TGTGCCAGCAGTGAAGTTAGAGTTAACGAGCAGTACTTC. This gives the protein CASSEVRVNEQYF.

The rearrangement links TRBV6-5 to TRBJ2-4; 9 bases line up with TRBD1. Trimming at V came to 0 bases and at J to 6 bases, leaving 3 bases not matched to a gene. Germline lookup yields CDR1 MNHEY and CDR2 SVGAGI. The CDR3 covers 15 residues. CDR3 DNA: TGTGCCAGCAGTTACTCAACAGGGGGCCGAAACATTCAGTACTTC. This encodes CASSYSTGGRNIQYF.

The chain employs TRBV29-1 and TRBJ2-1; 11 nucleotides agree with TRBD2. CDR1 is SQVTM, CDR2 ANQGSEA, per germline. The V segment lost 6 bases and the J segment 3 bases; nucleotides outside the gene matches: 1. This CDR3 spans 13 amino acids. The CDR3 bases are TGCAGCGTAACTAGCGGGGGCTACAATGAGCAGTTCTTC. It specifies CSVTSGGYNEQFF.

The genes are TRBV28 and TRBJ1-5, with a possible D match to TRBD1 (6 bases). The CDR3 runs 13 residues. Looked up from germline, CDR1 is MDHEN and CDR2 is SYDVKM. Trimming stripped 10 bases from V and 3 bases from J, with 13 bases between. The CDR3 coding sequence is TGTGCCACCCGCGGGGGCTCCAATCAGCCCCAGCATTTT. It codes for CATRGGSNQPQHF.

The chain recombines TRBV29-1 with TRBJ2-7, with 12 bases fitting TRBD2. The V gene end was trimmed by 5 bases and the J gene end by 2 bases; junction bases not matched to a gene: 4. Germline CDR1 is SQVTM and CDR2 is ANQGSEA. This CDR3 is built from 14 residues. CDR3 loop: CSVTGTSGPYEQYF. Written as DNA, the CDR3 is TGCAGCGTTACCGGGACTAGCGGGCCCTACGAGCAGTACTTC.

This sequence joins TRBV18 and TRBJ1-1, with a weak D call TRBD1 (6 bases). The CDR3 length is 14 residues. Trimming took 0 bases from V and 6 from J, leaving 11 bases between them. Germline V gives CDR1 KGHSH, CDR2 LQKENI. Here the CDR3 DNA reads TGTGCCAGCTCACCACCGGGCAGGGGCCCTGAAGCTTTCTTT. The encoded protein is CASSPPGRGPEAFF.

The V gene is TRBV13, the J gene TRBJ1-1; maybe TRBD1 (6 bases). CDR1 and CDR2 (germline): PRHDT, FYEKMQ (reference sequence). The CDR3 totals 15 residues. Trimming pared 4 bases from V and 0 bases from J, leaving 12 bases between. The CDR3 is CASSSGQPMNTEAFF. Here the CDR3 DNA reads TGTGCCAGCAGCTCGGGACAACCTATGAACACTGAAGCTTTCTTT.

V and J are TRBV15 and TRBJ1-1, with D unclear. Looked up from germline, CDR1 is LNHNV and CDR2 is YYDKDF (reference sequence). The germline V and J ends were trimmed by 3 bases and 1 base, with 9 bases remaining between them. The CDR3 spans 14 residues. The CDR3 DNA reads TGTGCCACCAGCAGGGATCGGGGGAACACTGAAGCTTTCTTT. This gives the protein CATSRDRGNTEAFF.

This clone was seen a handful of times. CDR3 in amino acids: CASSFRGEKLFF. The CDR3 region has the DNA TGTGCCAGCAGCTTCCGGGGTGAAAAACTGTTTTTT. The genes are TRBV5-4 and TRBJ1-4; D remains ambiguous. CDR3 length: 12 residues. CDR1 is SGHNT, CDR2 YYREEE, per germline (reference sequence). The V end lost 2 bases, the J end lost 7 bases, and 6 bases lay between the germline ends. Looking up the rest from reference TRBV5-4 and TRBJ1-4 gives the full variable domain: ETGVTQSPTHLIKTRGQQVTLRCSSQSGHNTVSWYQQALGQGPQFIFQYYREEENGRGNFPPRFSGLQFPNYSSELNVNALELDDSALYLCASSFRGEKLFFGSGTQLSVL.

This clone was counted only a few times. V and J are TRBV5-1 and TRBJ1-2; D is perhaps TRBD1 (5 bases). Trimming took 2 bases from V and 4 from J, leaving 12 bases between them. Per germline, CDR1 SGHRS and CDR2 YFSETQ. This CDR3 has 14 residues. The CDR3 nucleotides are TGCGCCAGCAGCTTCGAAGGGGTTAGCTATGGCTACACCTTC. It encodes CASSFEGVSYGYTF.

The J gene is TRBJ1-3, the V gene TRBV7-6; TRBD1 is a possible D gene (5 bases). Germline V gives CDR1 SGHVS, CDR2 FNYEAQ. The CDR3 has 14 residues. V gave up 5 bases and J gave up 3 bases, with 11 bases separating them. CDR3 nucleotide sequence: TGTGCCAGCAGCCCTTCGGGGGTTGGAAACACCATATATTTT. Amino acids: CASSPSGVGNTIYF. The complete variable domain, with remaining parts taken from reference TRBV7-6 and TRBJ1-3, reads GAGVSQSPRYKVTKRGQDVALRCDPISGHVSLYWYRQALGQGPEFLTYFNYEAQQDKSGLPNDRFSAERPEGSISTLTIQRTEQRDSAMYRCASSPSGVGNTIYFGEGSWLTVV.

The chain carries TRBV6-5 and TRBJ1-1; the D gene is possibly TRBD1 (5 bases). The CDR3 has 15 amino acids. Deletions cut 2 bases from V and 1 base from J, with 11 bases between. Per germline, CDR1 MNHEY and CDR2 SVGAGI. In nucleotides, the CDR3 is TGTGCCAGCAGTTACAGAGACAGCAGGAACACTGAAGCTTTCTTT. Its translation is CASSYRDSRNTEAFF.

The chain couples TRBV4-2 to TRBJ2-5; D is unresolved. Trimming took off 0 bases at V and 1 base at J, with 9 bases between the two ends. Germline-derived CDR1 and CDR2 are LGHNA and YNFKEQ. The CDR3 contains 15 residues. This CDR3 is CASSQERLGQETQYF. DNA for the CDR3: TGTGCCAGCAGCCAAGAAAGGCTAGGCCAAGAGACCCAGTACTTC.

This clone has just one count. The V and J genes are TRBV30 and TRBJ1-1; TRBD1 aligns across 7 bases. The CDR3 has 14 residues. With V trimmed by 2 bases and J by 0 bases, 3 bases remained unmatched. Germline values: CDR1 GTSNPN, CDR2 SVGIG (reference sequence). In DNA form, the CDR3 reads TGTGCCTGGAGTCTCGGGACAGTGAACACTGAAGCTTTCTTT. Protein sequence: CAWSLGTVNTEAFF. Drawing the rest from reference TRBV30 and TRBJ1-1, the complete variable domain is SQTIHQWPATLVQPVGSPLSLECTVEGTSNPNLYWYRQAAGRGLQLLFYSVGIGQISSEVPQNLSASRPQDRQFILSSKKLLLSDSGFYLCAWSLGTVNTEAFFGQGTRLTVV.

The chain joins TRBV23-1 to TRBJ2-1, with 12 bases identical to TRBD2. TRBV23-1 is an open reading frame, and its role is uncertain. The CDR3 has 16 amino acids. The trim removed 6 bases at V and 7 bases at J, leaving 10 bases unmatched. The CDR3 bases are TGCGCCAGCAGCCTATGCACTAGCGGGAGGACTAATGAGCAGTTCTTC. Translated, it gives CASSLCTSGRTNEQFF.

The J gene is TRBJ1-3, the V gene TRBV28; 7 nucleotides agree with TRBD1. The V and J ends lost 6 bases and 0 bases, in that order; junction bases with no gene match: 5. CDR3 length equals 15 residues. CDR1 and CDR2 from the germline V gene are MDHEN and SYDVKM. The CDR3 nucleotides are TGTGCCAGCAGAGGACAGGCCGTCTCTGGAAACACCATATATTTT. Protein: CASRGQAVSGNTIYF.

The genes are TRBV9 and TRBJ2-5, with TRBD2 matching 14 bases. V lost 4 bases and J lost 2; bases outside the gene matches: 10. In germline, CDR1 is SGDLS, CDR2 YYNGEE. The CDR3 covers 18 residues. The CDR3 sequence is CASSPAGTSGRSQETQYF. In DNA form, the CDR3 reads TGTGCCAGCAGCCCGGCCGGGACTAGCGGGAGAAGTCAAGAGACCCAGTACTTC.

This clone was observed once. The V gene is TRBV7-9, the J gene TRBJ1-6, with D perhaps TRBD1 (6 bases). The V gene lost 5 bases and the J gene lost 5 bases, with 16 bases spanning the gap. From germline, CDR1 is SEHNR and CDR2 FQNEAQ (reference sequence). The CDR3 loop spans 16 amino acids. In DNA, the CDR3 is TGTGCCAGCAGCCCCCCCCAGGGGCAAGATAATTCACCCCTCCACTTT. The encoded protein is CASSPPQGQDNSPLHF.

V usage is TRBV5-1 and J usage is TRBJ1-4; 9 positions match TRBD1. V lost 1 base to trimming and J lost 5 bases; unmatched junction nucleotides: 3. The CDR3 totals 15 residues. Germline V lookup: CDR1 SGHRS, CDR2 YFSETQ. Written as DNA, the CDR3 is TGCGCCAGCAGCTTGTCCGGGACAGGGAATGAAAAACTGTTTTTT. It is translated as CASSLSGTGNEKLFF.

This clone occurred a few times. This chain connects TRBV6-5 to TRBJ1-2; D perhaps matches TRBD1 (6 bases). The germline V and J ends were trimmed by 0 bases and 1 base, with 9 bases remaining between them. Per the germline V gene, CDR1 is MNHEY and CDR2 is SVGAGI. The CDR3 has 15 residues. The CDR3 here is CASSYSHRVNYGYTF. CDR3 nucleotide sequence: TGTGCCAGCAGTTACTCGCACAGGGTTAACTATGGCTACACCTTC.

This chain uses TRBV7-8 with TRBJ2-7; 9 positions match TRBD2. The germline V gene encodes CDR1 SGHVS and CDR2 FQNEAQ. Unmatched junction bases numbered 2, after V lost 5 bases and J lost 3 bases. This CDR3 spans 13 amino acids. DNA of the CDR3: TGTGCCAGCAGCCGGACTAGCGACTACGAGCAGTACTTC. It yields the protein CASSRTSDYEQYF.

Only one count was recorded for this clone. The V call is TRBV19, the J call TRBJ1-2; D not certain. Trimming pared 4 bases from V and 0 bases from J, leaving 9 bases between. Per the germline V gene, CDR1 is LNHDA and CDR2 is SQIVND (reference sequence). This CDR3 is 14 amino acids long. The CDR3 loop is CASSTGRTNYGYTF. DNA for the CDR3: TGTGCCAGTAGTACAGGCCGTACTAACTATGGCTACACCTTC.

The chain has TRBV9 and TRBJ1-1; TRBD1 agrees at 8 bases. Per the germline V gene, CDR1 is SGDLS and CDR2 is YYNGEE. J was trimmed by 4 bases and V by 0 bases; bases with no gene match: 5. The CDR3 totals 15 residues. The CDR3 reads CASSVELQGGTEAFF. In DNA, the CDR3 is TGTGCCAGCAGCGTAGAGTTACAGGGGGGCACTGAAGCTTTCTTT.

J is TRBJ1-2 and V is TRBV28; unclear D gene. The V end was cut by 7 bases, the J end by 4 bases, with 10 bases between. Looked up from germline, CDR1 is MDHEN and CDR2 is SYDVKM. This CDR3 has 12 residues. The CDR3 sequence is CASTPRGYGYTF. In DNA form, the CDR3 reads TGTGCCAGCACACCACGGGGCTATGGCTACACCTTC.

The table lists this clone with a count of one. The chain carries TRBV10-3 and TRBJ2-1, with 13 bases matching TRBD2. The CDR3 is 16 residues long. Germline V gene data show CDR1 as ENHRY and CDR2 as SYGVKD. The V segment lost 4 bases and the J segment 4 bases; nucleotides outside the gene matches: 4. This CDR3 reads CAISAGLAGRYNEQFF. CDR3 sequence (DNA): TGTGCCATCAGTGCGGGACTAGCGGGACGATACAATGAGCAGTTCTTC.